Below, 27 T cell receptor beta chains from the same sample are listed, as sequenced in a study of pediatric ulcerative colitis. The repertoire was sequenced with immunoSEQ multiplex PCR; TCRdb's copy has only in-frame clones and lacks some. The table lists approximately 5,200 clones, nearly 90% of them singletons, with just over 2% in the top ten. The material sequenced was blood. These receptors came from a boy between 10 and 17 years old with mild ulcerative colitis.

This chain connects TRBV28 to TRBJ2-7, with 10 bases that match TRBD2. Germline V gene data show CDR1 as MDHEN and CDR2 as SYDVKM. The CDR3 is made up of 16 amino acids. Germline trimming cut 5 bases from V and 0 bases from J; bases unmatched to any gene: 7. The CDR3 DNA reads TGTGCCAGCAGTGCGGCTAGGACTAGCGGCTCCTACGAGCAGTACTTC. This codes for CASSAARTSGSYEQYF.

The chain uses TRBV4-1 and TRBJ2-7; 8 bases are a match to TRBD1. After removal of 2 bases from V and 0 bases from J, the junction contained 15 bases not matched to a gene. The CDR3 has 19 residues. In germline, CDR1 is MGHRA, CDR2 YSYEKL. The CDR3 loop is CASSQLTTGGSFISYEQYF. The DNA of the CDR3 is TGCGCCAGCAGCCAATTAACTACAGGGGGATCTTTCATCTCCTACGAGCAGTACTTC.

This chain uses TRBV5-4 with TRBJ2-6, with 9 bases fitting TRBD2. The germline CDR1 and CDR2 sequences are SGHNT and YYREEE (reference sequence). Trimming cost V 4 bases and J 2 bases; bases outside gene matches: 4. The CDR3 is 16 residues long. The CDR3 is CASSPAGGAGANVLTF. The CDR3 region has the DNA TGTGCCAGCAGCCCGGCGGGGGGGGCTGGGGCCAACGTCCTGACTTTC.

The chain recombines TRBV14 with TRBJ2-7; TRBD1 is a possible D gene (6 bases). Germline CDR1 SGHDN, CDR2 FVKESK. Trimming took off 8 bases at V and 3 bases at J, with 14 bases between the two ends. This CDR3 spans 13 amino acids. The CDR3 spells CASQRTANYEQYF. The DNA for the CDR3 is TGTGCCAGCCAGAGGACAGCCAACTACGAGCAGTACTTC.

The rearrangement joins TRBV11-3 to TRBJ1-1; D might be TRBD1 (5 bases). V was shortened by 2 bases and J by 1 base, with 5 bases between the two germline ends. The germline CDR1 and CDR2 sequences are SGHNT and YENEEA. The CDR3 contains 13 residues. This CDR3 reads CASSLTGNTEAFF. The CDR3 DNA reads TGTGCCAGCAGCTTAACAGGGAACACTGAAGCTTTCTTT.

The chain employs TRBV6-1 and TRBJ1-2; 7 bases are shared with TRBD1. Germline-derived CDR1 and CDR2 are MNHNS and SASEGT. J lost 8 bases, V lost 8 bases, and 11 bases had no gene match. This CDR3 has 13 residues. In nucleotides, the CDR3 is TGTGCCAGCCTCTCACAGGGGTATGGCGGCTACACCTTC. It yields the protein CASLSQGYGGYTF.

This clone appeared a single time. The gene calls are TRBV5-4 and TRBJ2-3; D ambiguous. V lost 2 bases, J lost 0 bases, and 10 bases lay in between. In germline, CDR1 is SGHNT, CDR2 YYREEE (reference sequence). CDR3 length: 15 residues. The CDR3: CASSFFETSTDTQYF. The CDR3 DNA reads as TGTGCCAGCAGCTTTTTCGAGACTAGCACAGATACGCAGTATTTT. Variable domain in full (rest from reference TRBV5-4 and TRBJ2-3): ETGVTQSPTHLIKTRGQQVTLRCSSQSGHNTVSWYQQALGQGPQFIFQYYREEENGRGNFPPRFSGLQFPNYSSELNVNALELDDSALYLCASSFFETSTDTQYFGPGTRLTVL.

The CDR3 DNA is TGCAGCGTTGATCGAGGGTCACAGGGGGACTATGGCTACACCTTC. It codes for CSVDRGSQGDYGYTF. This sequence joins TRBV29-1 and TRBJ1-2; TRBD1 matches at 8 bases. Germline trimming cut 3 bases from V and 3 bases from J; bases unmatched to any gene: 9. Germline values: CDR1 SQVTM, CDR2 ANQGSEA. This CDR3 has 15 amino acids.

The chain couples TRBV28 to TRBJ1-1, with 8 positions matching TRBD1. The CDR3 length is 17 residues. J lost 7 bases, V lost 6 bases, and 19 bases had no gene match. The germline V gene has CDR1 MDHEN and CDR2 SYDVKM. The CDR3 sequence is CASSPQGQARALYEAFF. CDR3 coding DNA: TGTGCCAGCAGCCCGCAGGGACAGGCTCGGGCACTGTATGAAGCTTTCTTT.

The V gene is TRBV27, the J gene TRBJ2-1; TRBD2 aligns across 9 bases. The CDR3 runs 14 residues. In germline, CDR1 is MNHEY, CDR2 SMNVEV (reference sequence). V lost 5 bases, J lost 8 bases, and 7 bases stayed unmatched. The CDR3 sequence: CASSGLAGRHEQFF. CDR3 DNA: TGTGCCAGCAGTGGGCTAGCGGGACGGCATGAGCAGTTCTTC.

The genes are TRBV6-5 and TRBJ2-1, with 11 bases that match TRBD2. Germline V gene sequence: CDR1 MNHEY, CDR2 SVGAGI. The ends lost 5 bases at V and 9 bases at J; junction bases unmatched: 3. The CDR3 covers 13 residues. The CDR3 DNA reads TGTGCCAGCAGTACTAGCGGGAGAAGTGAGCAGTTCTTC. Residues: CASSTSGRSEQFF.

The V and J genes are TRBV5-1 and TRBJ2-2, with D possibly matching TRBD1 (6 bases). The CDR3 sequence is 14 residues long. CDR1 and CDR2 (germline): SGHRS, YFSETQ. The V end lost 3 bases, the J end lost 1 base, and 7 bases lay between the germline ends. In nucleotides, the CDR3 is TGCGCCAGCAGCTCGGGACAGAACACCGGGGAGCTGTTTTTT. Translation: CASSSGQNTGELFF.

This clone was seen once. The J gene is TRBJ2-1, the V gene TRBV9, with TRBD2 matching over 10 bases. V shed 0 bases, J shed 6 bases, and the junction held 3 bases outside the gene matches. Germline loops: CDR1 SGDLS, CDR2 YYNGEE. CDR3 length: 15 amino acids. The CDR3 bases are TGTGCCAGCAGCGTAGTTGCTAGCGGGGGCAATGAGCAGTTCTTC. It is translated as CASSVVASGGNEQFF. Filled out from reference TRBV9 and TRBJ2-1, the complete variable domain reads DSGVTQTPKHLITATGQRVTLRCSPRSGDLSVYWYQQSLDQGLQFLIQYYNGEERAKGNILERFSAQQFPDLHSELNLSSLELGDSALYFCASSVVASGGNEQFFGPGTRLTVL.

This chain uses TRBV21-1 with TRBJ1-5; whether TRBD1, the table's D call, matches the DNA was not checked. TRBV21-1 is assigned pseudogene status. The CDR3 length is 17 residues. The CDR3 protein is CASSEIRGQGRNQPQHF. CDR3 DNA: TGTGCCAGCAGCGAAATCCGGGGACAGGGTCGCAATCAGCCCCAGCATTTT.

The CDR3 region is CASSLAVPTDTQYF. The CDR3 DNA sequence: TGCGCCAGCAGCCTGGCAGTTCCCACAGATACGCAGTATTTT. The J gene is TRBJ2-3, the V gene TRBV5-1; D unclear. This CDR3 spans 14 amino acids. Trimming cost V 4 bases and J 2 bases, with 11 bases left between them. CDR1 and CDR2 from the germline V gene are SGHRS and YFSETQ. Complete variable domain (other parts from reference TRBV5-1 and TRBJ2-3): KAGVTQTPRYLIKTRGQQVTLSCSPISGHRSVSWYQQTPGQGLQFLFEYFSETQRNKGNFPGRFSGRQFSNSRSEMNVSTLELGDSALYLCASSLAVPTDTQYFGPGTRLTVL.

This rearrangement joins TRBV30 to TRBJ1-5; D is unclear. Trimming pared 0 bases from V and 3 bases from J, leaving 9 bases between. Germline values: CDR1 GTSNPN, CDR2 SVGIG (reference sequence). The CDR3 has 14 residues. This chain's CDR3 is CAWSVGYYNQPQHF. CDR3 DNA sequence: TGTGCCTGGAGTGTTGGGTATTACAATCAGCCCCAGCATTTT.

This clone was seen only once. The CDR3 reads CASSPRLLAGNTIYF. CDR3 nucleotides: TGTGCCAGCAGCCCTCGGTTGTTGGCTGGAAACACCATATATTTT. The V and J genes are TRBV11-2 and TRBJ1-3; D is undetermined. There are 15 residues in the CDR3. The V gene lost 5 bases and the J gene lost 2 bases, with 13 bases spanning the gap. Looked up from germline, CDR1 is SGHAT and CDR2 is FQNNGV.

The J gene is TRBJ2-2, the V gene TRBV7-9; D not resolved. Trimming left V 4 bases short and J 6 bases short, with 9 bases between. The CDR3 runs to 13 residues. Germline CDR1 and CDR2: SEHNR and FQNEAQ (reference sequence). CDR3 loop: CASSSEYAGELFF. The CDR3 nucleotides are TGTGCCAGCAGCTCAGAGTACGCCGGGGAGCTGTTTTTT.

The chain has TRBV4-2 and TRBJ1-1; D is possibly TRBD1 (5 bases). CDR1 and CDR2 (germline): LGHNA, YNFKEQ. The CDR3 length is 12 residues. V lost 6 bases and J lost 7, with 12 bases in between. The CDR3 coding sequence is TGTGCCAGCAGTAAGGGGACTCTTGAAGCTTTCTTT. Translation: CASSKGTLEAFF.

The rearrangement uses TRBV27 and TRBJ1-3; 8 bases are shared with TRBD1. The CDR3 is 15 amino acids. Germline values: CDR1 MNHEY, CDR2 SMNVEV (reference sequence). Trimming at V came to 5 bases and at J to 2 bases, leaving 5 bases not matched to a gene. CDR3 in amino acids: CASSPDRVPGNTIYF. CDR3 in DNA: TGTGCCAGCAGTCCGGACAGGGTCCCTGGAAACACCATATATTTT.

The genes are TRBV29-1 and TRBJ1-4, with a tentative D call TRBD1 (5 bases). This CDR3 is 12 amino acids long. Germline-derived CDR1 and CDR2 are SQVTM and ANQGSEA. Trimming pared 6 bases from V and 8 bases from J, leaving 13 bases between. The CDR3 reads CSVRDPGEKLFF. CDR3 sequence (DNA): TGCAGCGTGCGGGACCCGGGCGAAAAACTGTTTTTT.

The CDR3 DNA reads as TGTGCCAGCAGCTTGGAGGGGGCCTTGAACACTGAAGCTTTCTTT. Translation: CASSLEGALNTEAFF. The V call is TRBV7-9, the J call TRBJ1-1; TRBD1 aligns across 7 bases. Germline V lookup: CDR1 SEHNR, CDR2 FQNEAQ (reference sequence). The junction had 4 bases not matched to a gene; V was cut back by 3 bases and J by 0 bases. The CDR3 runs 15 residues. The full variable domain, with the rest looked up from reference TRBV7-9 and TRBJ1-1, is DTGVSQNPRHKITKRGQNVTFRCDPISEHNRLYWYRQTLGQGPEFLTYFQNEAQLEKSRLLSDRFSAERPKGSFSTLEIQRTEQGDSAMYLCASSLEGALNTEAFFGQGTRLTVV.

The chain couples TRBV14 to TRBJ2-3, with D perhaps matching TRBD2 (5 bases). V was cut by 0 bases and J by 6 bases, with 13 bases left in between. Germline V CDR1 and CDR2: SGHDN, FVKESK. This CDR3 comprises 15 residues. CDR3 sequence reads: CASSQDTRAYDTQYF. CDR3 DNA: TGTGCCAGCAGCCAAGACACGCGGGCTTACGATACGCAGTATTTT.

The CDR3 bases are TGTGCCAGCAGCTTACAACTAGTCCAGGGGGACAGGGGCTCTTTGGAGCAGTACTTC. Translated, it gives CASSLQLVQGDRGSLEQYF. The V call is TRBV28, the J call TRBJ2-7, with 10 nucleotides matching TRBD1. J lost 7 bases, V lost 6 bases, and 24 bases had no gene match. CDR3 length: 19 residues. Germline V CDR1 and CDR2: MDHEN, SYDVKM.

This clone was seen more than once but under ten times. V usage is TRBV10-3 and J usage is TRBJ1-5; D is uncertain. Trimming took 0 bases from V and 4 from J, leaving 4 bases between them. Germline V gene data show CDR1 as ENHRY and CDR2 as SYGVKD. The CDR3 spans 13 residues. Written as DNA, the CDR3 is TGTGCCATCAGTGAGTCGAAGAATCAGCCCCAGCATTTT. This gives the protein CAISESKNQPQHF.

This chain uses TRBV28 with TRBJ2-2, with D tentatively TRBD2 (6 bases). The CDR3 is 15 amino acids. Germline values: CDR1 MDHEN, CDR2 SYDVKM. Trimming took 6 bases from V and 5 from J, leaving 16 bases between them. The CDR3 region has the DNA TGTGCCAGCAGCGCTCCGGGAGTGGGTACCGGGGAGCTGTTTTTT. Amino acids: CASSAPGVGTGELFF. The entire variable domain, with the rest obtained from reference TRBV28 and TRBJ2-2, is as follows: DVKVTQSSRYLVKRTGEKVFLECVQDMDHENMFWYRQDPGLGLRLIYFSYDVKMKEKGDIPEGYSVSREKKERFSLILESASTNQTSMYLCASSAPGVGTGELFFGEGSRLTVL.

CDR3 sequence: CASSHQHF. The CDR3 DNA is TGTGCCAGCAGCCACCAGCATTTT. The chain combines TRBV5-8 with TRBJ1-5; D is uncertain. Germline V gives CDR1 SGHTS, CDR2 YDEGEE. The CDR3 loop spans 8 amino acids. Trimming shortened V by 4 bases and J by 12 bases, and 2 bases separated the two germline ends.